This TCR beta chain was identified during a study of blood T cell repertoires in COVID-19. How the authors handled the data: Estimation of nucleated cell counts relied on the amplification of reference gene primers. Profiled with immunoSEQ multiplex PCR; TCRdb holds only in-frame clones, not every one. Clonal size and the V and J genes are those of that table, whereas D and trimming came from the DNA. The sample carries approximately 260,000 clones, around 84% recorded once. V shed 8 bases and J 4 bases; nucleotides not matched to a gene: 5. The germline V gene has CDR1 SEHNR and CDR2 FQNEAQ (reference sequence). This CDR3 region has 14 residues. Categorization into cohorts depended on clinical history that participants reported.

The origin of this receptor is a young man with acute COVID-19. The material sequenced was PBMCs or T cells enriched from blood (not recorded which). The gene calls are TRBV7-9 and TRBJ1-4; 9 nucleotides line up with TRBD1. The CDR3 loop is CASQRQGGNEKLFF. CDR3 coding DNA: TGTGCCAGCCAACGACAGGGGGGTAATGAAAAACTGTTTTTT.